This T cell receptor beta chain was identified in a study of T cell responses to AZD1222 COVID-19 vaccine. Study-level results: The donor group comprised mostly white British people and more females; the analysis possibly underestimated clonal diversity.

TCRdb keeps only in-frame clones here, not all; method: immunoSEQ multiplex PCR. The data hold 110,000 or so clones, with roughly 89% observed a single time. CDR1 is LGHNA, CDR2 YSLEER, per germline. V lost 2 bases to trimming and J lost 0 bases; unmatched junction nucleotides: 9. This CDR3 region has 19 residues. About this clone: Antigen specificity is unknown.

The rearrangement uses TRBV4-3 and TRBJ2-1, with 11 bases identical to TRBD2. Material: peripheral blood, obtained on day 0 of MenACWY control vaccination. The source of this sequence is an adult in good health. The CDR3 reads CASSQPTSGASFSYNEQFF. The CDR3 DNA reads TGCGCCAGCAGCCAACCGACTAGCGGGGCCTCTTTCTCCTACAATGAGCAGTTCTTC.